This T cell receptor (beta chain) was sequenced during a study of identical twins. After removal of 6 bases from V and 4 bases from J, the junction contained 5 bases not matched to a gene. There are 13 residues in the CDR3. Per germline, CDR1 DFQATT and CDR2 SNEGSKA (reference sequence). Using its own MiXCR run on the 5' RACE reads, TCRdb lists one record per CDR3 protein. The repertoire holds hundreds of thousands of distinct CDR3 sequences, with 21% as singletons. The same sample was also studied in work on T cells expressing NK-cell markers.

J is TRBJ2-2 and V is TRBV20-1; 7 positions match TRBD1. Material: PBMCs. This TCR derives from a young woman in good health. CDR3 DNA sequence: TGCAGTGCCCGGGACAGACTCACCGGGGAGCTGTTTTTT. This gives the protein CSARDRLTGELFF.